This entry is about one T cell receptor beta chain. Its specificity is unknown. These data are taken from a study of early T cells in non-severe SARS-CoV-2 infection. Turning to the study itself: Alpha and beta chains were unpaired, from unsorted whole-blood bulk RNA. Findings of the study overall: The study's VDJdb matching favored anti-spike CD8 responses and missed private and CD4 specificities.

CDR3 length equals 14 residues. Germline CDR1 and CDR2: MNHNY and SVGAGI (reference sequence). Trimming pared 4 bases from V and 5 bases from J, leaving 15 bases between. MiXCR was run by TCRdb on the 5' RACE reads, yielding one entry per CDR3 protein. This table has more than 80,000 distinct CDR3 sequences, around 13% appearing once. The receptor was isolated from an adult who was a healthcare worker with PCR-confirmed SARS-CoV-2 infection or an uninfected control (not recorded which). V gene TRBV6-6 combines with J gene TRBJ2-7; no firm D call. What was sequenced was whole blood. The CDR3 reads CASSWPQVFNEQYF. CDR3 DNA: TGTGCCAGCAGTTGGCCCCAGGTCTTCAACGAGCAGTACTTC.